This TCR beta chain was captured in a study of molecular identifiers for immune sequencing clone quantification. This clonotype occurred many times. Each CDR3 protein gets one entry after TCRdb re-called the PCR reads with MiXCR. The profile shows about 510,000 distinct CDR3 sequences, roughly 24% of them singletons. The J segment lost 1 base and the V segment lost 4 bases, leaving 7 bases of the junction unmatched. There are 17 residues in the CDR3. In germline, CDR1 is MGHRA, CDR2 YSYEKL. Naive CD8 sequencing libraries were generated from roughly 20,000 to 1,000,000 sorted cells, with 10%, 30% or 50% RNA as input. The authors gated naive CD8 T cells as CD8+CD4-CCR7+CD45RA+ for sorting.

The genes are TRBV4-1 and TRBJ2-1; TRBD2 matches at 10 bases. The source material was naive CD8+ T cells from blood, with Jurkat cell RNA spiked in. Subset: FACS-sorted CD8+CD4-CCR7+CD45RA+ naive T cells. This sequence was found in a human donor in good health. Some libraries in this study had Jurkat cell RNA spiked in. CDR3 loop: CASSPRTSGRSYNEQFF. The CDR3 region has the DNA TGCGCCAGCAGCCCTCGGACTAGCGGTAGGTCCTACAATGAGCAGTTCTTC.